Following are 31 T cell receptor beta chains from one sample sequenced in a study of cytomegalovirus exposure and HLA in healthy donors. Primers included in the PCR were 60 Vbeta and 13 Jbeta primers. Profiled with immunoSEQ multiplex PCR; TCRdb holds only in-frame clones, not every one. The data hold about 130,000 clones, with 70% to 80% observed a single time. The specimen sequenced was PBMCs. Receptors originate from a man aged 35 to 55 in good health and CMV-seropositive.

Written as DNA, the CDR3 is TGCGCCAGCAGCTTGGTTATCCAAGAGACCCAGTACTTC. Its protein product is CASSLVIQETQYF. V usage is TRBV5-1 and J usage is TRBJ2-5; D unclear. Germline CDR1 SGHRS, CDR2 YFSETQ. Trimming left V 0 bases short and J 1 base short, with 4 bases between. The CDR3 has 13 residues.

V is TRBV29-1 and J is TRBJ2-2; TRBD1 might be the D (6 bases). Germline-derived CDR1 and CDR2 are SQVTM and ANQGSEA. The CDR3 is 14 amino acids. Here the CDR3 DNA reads TGCAGGGGACATGGACAGTGTCATAACGGGGAGCTGTTTTTT. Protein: CRGHGQCHNGELFF.

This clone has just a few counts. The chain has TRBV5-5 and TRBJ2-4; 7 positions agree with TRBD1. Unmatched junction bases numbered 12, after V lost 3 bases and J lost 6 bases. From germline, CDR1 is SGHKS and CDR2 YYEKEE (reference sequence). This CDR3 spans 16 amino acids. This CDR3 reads CASSYGTGERGNIQYF. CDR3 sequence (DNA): TGTGCCAGCAGCTACGGAACAGGGGAAAGGGGAAACATTCAGTACTTC.

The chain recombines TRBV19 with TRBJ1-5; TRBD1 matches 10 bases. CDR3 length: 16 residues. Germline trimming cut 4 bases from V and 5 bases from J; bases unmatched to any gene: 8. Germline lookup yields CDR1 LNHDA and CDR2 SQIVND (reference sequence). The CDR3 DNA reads TGTGCCAGTAGTAGCATCCCGGGACAGGGGTATCAGCCCCAGCATTTT. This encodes CASSSIPGQGYQPQHF.

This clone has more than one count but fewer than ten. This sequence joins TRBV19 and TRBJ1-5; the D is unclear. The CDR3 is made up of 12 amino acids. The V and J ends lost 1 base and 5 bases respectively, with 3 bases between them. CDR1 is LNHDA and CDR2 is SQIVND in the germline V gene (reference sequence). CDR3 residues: CASSIADQPQHF. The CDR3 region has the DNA TGTGCCAGTAGTATAGCGGATCAGCCCCAGCATTTT.

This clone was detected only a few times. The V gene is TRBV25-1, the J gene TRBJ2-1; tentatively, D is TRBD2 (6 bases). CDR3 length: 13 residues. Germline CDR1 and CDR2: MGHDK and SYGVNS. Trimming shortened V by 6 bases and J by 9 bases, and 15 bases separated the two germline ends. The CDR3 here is CASSPAGLGEQFF. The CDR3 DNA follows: TGTGCCAGCAGCCCGGCGGGGCTCGGTGAGCAGTTCTTC.

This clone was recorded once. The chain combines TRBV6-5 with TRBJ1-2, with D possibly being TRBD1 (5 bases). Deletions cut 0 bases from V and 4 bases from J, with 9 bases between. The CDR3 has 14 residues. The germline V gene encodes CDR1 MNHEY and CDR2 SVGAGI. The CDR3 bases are TGTGCCAGCAGTTACTCTCGGGGGATCTATGGCTACACCTTC. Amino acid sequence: CASSYSRGIYGYTF.

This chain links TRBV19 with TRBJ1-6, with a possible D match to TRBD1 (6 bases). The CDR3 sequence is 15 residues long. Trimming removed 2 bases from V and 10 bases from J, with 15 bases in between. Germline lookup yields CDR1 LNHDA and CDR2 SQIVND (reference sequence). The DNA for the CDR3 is TGTGCCAGTAGTATATCTCGACAGGCGGCCTCACCCCTCCACTTT. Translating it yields CASSISRQAASPLHF.

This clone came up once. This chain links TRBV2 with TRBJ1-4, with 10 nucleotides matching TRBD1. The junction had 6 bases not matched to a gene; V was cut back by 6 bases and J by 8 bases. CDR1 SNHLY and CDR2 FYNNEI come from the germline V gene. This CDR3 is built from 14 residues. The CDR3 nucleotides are TGTGCCAGCAGGATGGACAGGGGGTACGAAAAACTGTTTTTT. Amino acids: CASRMDRGYEKLFF.

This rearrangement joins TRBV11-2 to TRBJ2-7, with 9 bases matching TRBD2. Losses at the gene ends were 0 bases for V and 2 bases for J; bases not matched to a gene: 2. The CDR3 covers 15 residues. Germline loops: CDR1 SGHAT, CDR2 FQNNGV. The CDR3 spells CASSLEASGTYEQYF. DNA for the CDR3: TGTGCCAGCAGCTTAGAGGCTAGCGGGACCTACGAGCAGTACTTC.

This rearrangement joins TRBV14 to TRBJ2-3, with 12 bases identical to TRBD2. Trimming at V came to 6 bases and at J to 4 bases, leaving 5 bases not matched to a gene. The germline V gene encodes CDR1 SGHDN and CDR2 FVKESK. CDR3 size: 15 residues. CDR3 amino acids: CASSLAGGQSDTQYF. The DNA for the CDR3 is TGTGCCAGCAGTCTAGCGGGGGGGCAGTCAGATACGCAGTATTTT.

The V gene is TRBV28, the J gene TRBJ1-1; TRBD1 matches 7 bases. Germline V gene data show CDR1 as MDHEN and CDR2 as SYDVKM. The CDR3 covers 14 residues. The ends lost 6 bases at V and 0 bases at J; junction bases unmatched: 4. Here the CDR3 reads CASSPTGMNTEAFF. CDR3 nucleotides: TGTGCCAGCAGCCCGACAGGGATGAACACTGAAGCTTTCTTT. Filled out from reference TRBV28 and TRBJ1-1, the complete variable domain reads DVKVTQSSRYLVKRTGEKVFLECVQDMDHENMFWYRQDPGLGLRLIYFSYDVKMKEKGDIPEGYSVSREKKERFSLILESASTNQTSMYLCASSPTGMNTEAFFGQGTRLTVV.

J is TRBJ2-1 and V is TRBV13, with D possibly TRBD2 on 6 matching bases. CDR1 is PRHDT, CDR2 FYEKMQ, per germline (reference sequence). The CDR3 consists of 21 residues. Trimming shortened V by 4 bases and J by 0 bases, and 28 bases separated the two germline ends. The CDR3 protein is CASSSSGGARDGWSSYNEQFF. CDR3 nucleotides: TGTGCCAGCAGCTCCTCAGGAGGGGCGCGAGACGGGTGGAGCTCCTACAATGAGCAGTTCTTC.

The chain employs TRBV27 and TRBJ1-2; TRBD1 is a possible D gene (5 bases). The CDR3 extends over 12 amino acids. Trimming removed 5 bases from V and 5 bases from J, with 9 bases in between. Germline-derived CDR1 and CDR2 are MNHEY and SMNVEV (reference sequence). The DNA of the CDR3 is TGTGCCAGCAGTCCCCAGGGTTATGGCTACACCTTC. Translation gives CASSPQGYGYTF.

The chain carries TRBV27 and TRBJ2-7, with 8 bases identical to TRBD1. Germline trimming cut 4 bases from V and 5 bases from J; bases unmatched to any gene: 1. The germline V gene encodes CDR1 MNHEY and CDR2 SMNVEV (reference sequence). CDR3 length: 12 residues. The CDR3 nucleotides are TGTGCCAGCAGTTGGACAGGGAACGAGCAGTACTTC. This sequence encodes CASSWTGNEQYF.

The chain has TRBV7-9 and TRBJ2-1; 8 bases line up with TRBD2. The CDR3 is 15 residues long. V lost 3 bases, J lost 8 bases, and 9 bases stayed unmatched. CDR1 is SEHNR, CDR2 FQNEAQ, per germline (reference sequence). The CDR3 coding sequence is TGTGCCAGCAGCTTCGGCGGGAGGTATTCGGATGAGCAGTTCTTC. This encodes CASSFGGRYSDEQFF.

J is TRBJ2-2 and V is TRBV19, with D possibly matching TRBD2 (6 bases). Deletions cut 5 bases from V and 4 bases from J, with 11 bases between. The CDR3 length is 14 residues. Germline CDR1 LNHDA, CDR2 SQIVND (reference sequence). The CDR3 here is CASSPMGGTGELFF. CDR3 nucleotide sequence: TGTGCCAGTAGTCCCATGGGGGGCACCGGGGAGCTGTTTTTT.

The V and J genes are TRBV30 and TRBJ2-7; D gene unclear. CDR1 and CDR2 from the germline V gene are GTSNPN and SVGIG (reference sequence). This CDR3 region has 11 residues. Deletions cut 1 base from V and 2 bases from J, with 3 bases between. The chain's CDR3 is CAWSATYEQYF. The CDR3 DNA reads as TGTGCCTGGAGTGCAACCTACGAGCAGTACTTC.

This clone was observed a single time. The CDR3: CASSQEWGRGVNEKLFF. In DNA form, the CDR3 reads TGTGCCAGCAGCCAAGAATGGGGGAGGGGAGTTAATGAAAAACTGTTTTTT. This sequence joins TRBV4-2 and TRBJ1-4; possible D gene TRBD1, 5 bases. The V end was cut by 0 bases, the J end by 4 bases, with 15 bases between. Germline values: CDR1 LGHNA, CDR2 YNFKEQ. The CDR3 extends over 17 amino acids.

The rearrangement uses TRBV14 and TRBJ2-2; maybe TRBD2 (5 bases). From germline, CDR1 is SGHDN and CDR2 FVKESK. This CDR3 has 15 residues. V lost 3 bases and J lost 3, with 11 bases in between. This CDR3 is CASSQAGWDTGELFF. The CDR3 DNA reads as TGTGCCAGCAGCCAGGCGGGCTGGGACACCGGGGAGCTGTTTTTT. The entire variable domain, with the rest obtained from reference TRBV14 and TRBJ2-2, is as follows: EAGVTQFPSHSVIEKGQTVTLRCDPISGHDNLYWYRRVMGKEIKFLLHFVKESKQDESGMPNNRFLAERTGGTYSTLKVQPAELEDSGVYFCASSQAGWDTGELFFGEGSRLTVL.

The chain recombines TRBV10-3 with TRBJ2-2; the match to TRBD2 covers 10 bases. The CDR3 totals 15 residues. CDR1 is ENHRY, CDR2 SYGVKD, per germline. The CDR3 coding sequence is TGTGCGCTTCTGGCTAGCGGGAGCGGAACCGGGGAGCTGTTTTTT. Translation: CALLASGSGTGELFF.

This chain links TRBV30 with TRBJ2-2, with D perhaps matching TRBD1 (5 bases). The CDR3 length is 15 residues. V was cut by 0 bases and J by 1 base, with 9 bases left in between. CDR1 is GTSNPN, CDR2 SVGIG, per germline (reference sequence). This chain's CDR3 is CAWSVPQGNTGELFF. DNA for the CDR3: TGTGCCTGGAGTGTCCCGCAGGGGAACACCGGGGAGCTGTTTTTT.

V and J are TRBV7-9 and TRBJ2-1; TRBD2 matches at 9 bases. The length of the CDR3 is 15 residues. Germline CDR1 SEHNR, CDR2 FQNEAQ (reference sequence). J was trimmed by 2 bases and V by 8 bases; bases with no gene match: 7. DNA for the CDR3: TGTGCCAGCTGTAGCGGGAGCTTACCCTACAATGAGCAGTTCTTC. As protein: CASCSGSLPYNEQFF.

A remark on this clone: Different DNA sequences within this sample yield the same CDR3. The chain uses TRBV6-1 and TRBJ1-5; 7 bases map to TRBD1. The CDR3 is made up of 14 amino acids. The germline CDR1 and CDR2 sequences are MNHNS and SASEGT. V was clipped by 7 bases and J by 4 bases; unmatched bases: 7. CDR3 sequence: CASTEQGFNQPQHF. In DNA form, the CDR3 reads TGTGCCAGCACGGAACAGGGGTTTAATCAGCCCCAGCATTTT.

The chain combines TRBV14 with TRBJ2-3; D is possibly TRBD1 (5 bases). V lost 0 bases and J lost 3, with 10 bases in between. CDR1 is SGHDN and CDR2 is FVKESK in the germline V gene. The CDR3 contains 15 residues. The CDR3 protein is CASSQDTGGTDTQYF. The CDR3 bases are TGTGCCAGCAGCCAAGACACAGGCGGTACAGATACGCAGTATTTT.

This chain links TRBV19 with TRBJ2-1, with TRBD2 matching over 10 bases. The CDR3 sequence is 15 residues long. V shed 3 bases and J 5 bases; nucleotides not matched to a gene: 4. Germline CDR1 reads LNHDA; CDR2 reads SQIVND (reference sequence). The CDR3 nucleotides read TGTGCCAGTAGTATCAGGACTAGCGGAAACAATGAGCAGTTCTTC. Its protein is CASSIRTSGNNEQFF.

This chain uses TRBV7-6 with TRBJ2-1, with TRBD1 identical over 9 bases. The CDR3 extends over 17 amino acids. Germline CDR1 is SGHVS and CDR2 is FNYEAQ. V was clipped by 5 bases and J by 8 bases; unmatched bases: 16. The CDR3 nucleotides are TGTGCCAGCAGCCAGCGACCTACAGGGGGCTATCTCGATGAGCAGTTCTTC. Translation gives CASSQRPTGGYLDEQFF.

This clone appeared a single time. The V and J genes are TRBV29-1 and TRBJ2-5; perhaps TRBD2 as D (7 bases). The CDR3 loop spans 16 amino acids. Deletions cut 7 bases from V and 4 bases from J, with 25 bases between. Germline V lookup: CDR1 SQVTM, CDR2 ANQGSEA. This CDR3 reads CSAEGGGSLSLETQYF. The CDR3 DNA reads TGCAGCGCCGAGGGGGGGGGCTCCTTATCCCTAGAGACCCAGTACTTC.

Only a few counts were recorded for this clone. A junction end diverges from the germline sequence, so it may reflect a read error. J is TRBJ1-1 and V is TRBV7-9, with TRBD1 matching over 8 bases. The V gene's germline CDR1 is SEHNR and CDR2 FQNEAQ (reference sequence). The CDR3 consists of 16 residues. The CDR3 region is CSSSFPPGGRGTEAFF. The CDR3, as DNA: TGTTCCAGCAGCTTTCCCCCAGGGGGCCGGGGCACTGAAGCTTTCTTT.

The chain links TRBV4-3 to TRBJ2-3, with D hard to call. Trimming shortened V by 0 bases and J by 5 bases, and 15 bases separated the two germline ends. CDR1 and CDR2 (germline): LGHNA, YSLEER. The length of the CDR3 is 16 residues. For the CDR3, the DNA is TGCGCCAGCAGCCAAGATAGAGCGCTGTCGGGAGATACGCAGTATTTT. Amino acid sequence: CASSQDRALSGDTQYF.

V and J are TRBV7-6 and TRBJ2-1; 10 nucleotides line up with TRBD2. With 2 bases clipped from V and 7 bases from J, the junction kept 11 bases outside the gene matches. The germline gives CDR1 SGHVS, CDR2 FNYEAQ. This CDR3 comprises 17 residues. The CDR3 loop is CASSLRLRSGGANEQFF. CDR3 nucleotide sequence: TGTGCCAGCAGCTTACGGTTAAGGAGCGGGGGGGCGAATGAGCAGTTCTTC. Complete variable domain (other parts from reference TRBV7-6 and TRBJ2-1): GAGVSQSPRYKVTKRGQDVALRCDPISGHVSLYWYRQALGQGPEFLTYFNYEAQQDKSGLPNDRFSAERPEGSISTLTIQRTEQRDSAMYRCASSLRLRSGGANEQFFGPGTRLTVL.